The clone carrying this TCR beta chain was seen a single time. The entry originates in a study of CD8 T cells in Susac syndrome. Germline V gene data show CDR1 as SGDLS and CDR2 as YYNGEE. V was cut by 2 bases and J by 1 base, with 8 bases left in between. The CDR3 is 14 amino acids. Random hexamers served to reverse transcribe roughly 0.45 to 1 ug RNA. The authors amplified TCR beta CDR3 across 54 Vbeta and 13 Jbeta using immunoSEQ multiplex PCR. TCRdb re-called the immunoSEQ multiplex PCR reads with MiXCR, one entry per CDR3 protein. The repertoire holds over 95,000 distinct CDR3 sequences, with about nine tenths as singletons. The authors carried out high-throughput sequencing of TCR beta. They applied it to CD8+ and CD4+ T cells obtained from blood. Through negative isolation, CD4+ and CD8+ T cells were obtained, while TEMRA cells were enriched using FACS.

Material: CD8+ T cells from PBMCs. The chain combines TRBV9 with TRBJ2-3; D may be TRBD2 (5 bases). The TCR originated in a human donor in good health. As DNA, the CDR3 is TGTGCCAGCAGCGTTTATAGCGGCACAGATACGCAGTATTTT. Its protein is CASSVYSGTDTQYF.